Listed here is a single T cell receptor (beta chain). The antigen remains undetermined. The PCR was carried out with 60 Vbeta primers and 13 Jbeta primers. Method: immunoSEQ multiplex PCR; TCRdb's copy keeps in-frame clones and lacks some. The sample holds tens of thousands of clones, approximately 63% seen once. This entry belongs to a study of cytomegalovirus exposure and HLA in healthy donors. The CDR3 is 16 residues long. Germline-derived CDR1 and CDR2 are MDHEN and SYDVKM. Unmatched junction bases numbered 7, after V lost 6 bases and J lost 3 bases. Study observations and caveats: Roughly uniform depth of sequencing across donors was assumed in presence/absence analyses. Most observed TCR sequences were rare, whereas some public TCRs were detected in many donors.

Sequences were obtained from PBMCs. This chain joins TRBV28 and TRBJ2-1; 11 bases are a match to TRBD2. The receptor's source is a woman aged 50 to 60 in good health and CMV-seropositive. The CDR3: CASRILTSGVYNEQFF. In DNA, the CDR3 is TGTGCCAGCAGGATCTTGACTAGCGGGGTCTACAATGAGCAGTTCTTC.